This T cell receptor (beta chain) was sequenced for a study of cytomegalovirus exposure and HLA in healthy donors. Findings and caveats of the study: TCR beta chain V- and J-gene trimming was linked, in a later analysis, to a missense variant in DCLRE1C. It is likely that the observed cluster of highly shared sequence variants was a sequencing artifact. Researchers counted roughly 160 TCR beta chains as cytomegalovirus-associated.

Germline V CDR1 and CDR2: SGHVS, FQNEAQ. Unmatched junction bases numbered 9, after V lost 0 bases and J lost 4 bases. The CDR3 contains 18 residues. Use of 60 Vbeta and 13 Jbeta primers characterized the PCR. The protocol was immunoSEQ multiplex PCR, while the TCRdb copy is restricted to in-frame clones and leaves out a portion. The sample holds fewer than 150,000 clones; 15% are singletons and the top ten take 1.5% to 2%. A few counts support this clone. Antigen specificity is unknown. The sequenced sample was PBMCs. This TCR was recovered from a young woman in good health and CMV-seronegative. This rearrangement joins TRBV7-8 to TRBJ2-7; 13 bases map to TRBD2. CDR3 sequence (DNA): TGTGCCAGCAGCTTAGCCATTACTAGCGGGAGGGCCGTATACGAGCAGTACTTC. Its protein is CASSLAITSGRAVYEQYF.